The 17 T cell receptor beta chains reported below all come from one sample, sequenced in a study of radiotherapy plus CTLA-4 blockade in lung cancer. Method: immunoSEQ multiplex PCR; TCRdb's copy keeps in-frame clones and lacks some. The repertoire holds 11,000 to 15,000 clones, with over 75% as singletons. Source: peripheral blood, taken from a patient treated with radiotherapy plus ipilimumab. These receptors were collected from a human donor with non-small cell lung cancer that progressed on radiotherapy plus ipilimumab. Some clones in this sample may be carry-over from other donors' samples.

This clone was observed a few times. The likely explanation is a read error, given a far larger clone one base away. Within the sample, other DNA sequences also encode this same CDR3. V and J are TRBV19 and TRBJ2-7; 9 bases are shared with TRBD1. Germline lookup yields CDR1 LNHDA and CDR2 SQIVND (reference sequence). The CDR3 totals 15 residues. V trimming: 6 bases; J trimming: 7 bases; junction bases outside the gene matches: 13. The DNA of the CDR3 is TGTGCCAGTAGCGACGGGACAGGGTTAATCTATGAGCAGTACTTC. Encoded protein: CASSDGTGLIYEQYF.

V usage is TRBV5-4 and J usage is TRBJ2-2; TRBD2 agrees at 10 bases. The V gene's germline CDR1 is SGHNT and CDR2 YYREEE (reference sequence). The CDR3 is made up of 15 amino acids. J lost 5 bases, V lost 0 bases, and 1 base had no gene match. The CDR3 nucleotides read TGTGCCAGCAGCTTGGCACTAGCGGGGACCGGGGAGCTGTTTTTT. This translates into CASSLALAGTGELFF.

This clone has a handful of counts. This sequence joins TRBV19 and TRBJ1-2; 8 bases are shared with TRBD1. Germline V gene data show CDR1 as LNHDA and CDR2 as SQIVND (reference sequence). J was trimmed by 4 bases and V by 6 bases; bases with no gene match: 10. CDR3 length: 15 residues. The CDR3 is CASRLTGGLTYGYTF. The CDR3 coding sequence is TGTGCCAGTAGACTAACAGGGGGACTTACCTATGGCTACACCTTC.

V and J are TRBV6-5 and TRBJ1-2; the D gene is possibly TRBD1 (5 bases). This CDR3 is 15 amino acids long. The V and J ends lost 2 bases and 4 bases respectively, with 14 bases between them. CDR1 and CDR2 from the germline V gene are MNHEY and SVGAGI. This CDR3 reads CASSYAKGQAYGYTF. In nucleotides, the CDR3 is TGTGCCAGCAGTTACGCAAAAGGACAAGCCTATGGCTACACCTTC.

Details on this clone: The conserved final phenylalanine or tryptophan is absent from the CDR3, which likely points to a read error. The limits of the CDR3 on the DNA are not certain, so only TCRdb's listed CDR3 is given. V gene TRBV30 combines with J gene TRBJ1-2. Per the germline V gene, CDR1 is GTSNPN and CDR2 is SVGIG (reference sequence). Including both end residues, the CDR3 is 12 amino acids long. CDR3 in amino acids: CAWASPGGSICM.

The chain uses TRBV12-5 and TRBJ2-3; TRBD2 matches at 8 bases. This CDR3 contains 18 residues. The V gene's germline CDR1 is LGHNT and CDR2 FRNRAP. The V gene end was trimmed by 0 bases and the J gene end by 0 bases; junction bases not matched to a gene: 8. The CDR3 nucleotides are TGTGCTAGTGGTTTGGTACTTCGGGCTAGCGGGAGCACAGATACGCAGTATTTT. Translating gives CASGLVLRASGSTDTQYF.

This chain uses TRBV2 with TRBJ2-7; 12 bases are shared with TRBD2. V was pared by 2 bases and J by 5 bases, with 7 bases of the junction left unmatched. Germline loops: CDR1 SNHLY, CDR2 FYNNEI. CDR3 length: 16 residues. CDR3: CASSETQTSGSHEQYF. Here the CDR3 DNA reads TGTGCCAGCAGTGAAACCCAGACTAGCGGGAGCCACGAGCAGTACTTC.

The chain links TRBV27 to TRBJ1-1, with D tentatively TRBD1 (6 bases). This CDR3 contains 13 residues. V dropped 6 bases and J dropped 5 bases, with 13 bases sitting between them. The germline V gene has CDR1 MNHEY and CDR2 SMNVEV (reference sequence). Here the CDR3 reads CASRTPGTTEAFF. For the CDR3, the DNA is TGTGCCAGCAGAACTCCCGGGACAACTGAAGCTTTCTTT.

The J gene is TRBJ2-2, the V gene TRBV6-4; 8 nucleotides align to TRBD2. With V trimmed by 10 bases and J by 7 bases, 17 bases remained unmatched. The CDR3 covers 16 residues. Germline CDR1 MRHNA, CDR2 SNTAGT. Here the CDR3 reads CAIPPWRTSLGGELFF. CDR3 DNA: TGTGCCATCCCTCCCTGGCGGACTAGCCTAGGCGGGGAGCTGTTTTTT.

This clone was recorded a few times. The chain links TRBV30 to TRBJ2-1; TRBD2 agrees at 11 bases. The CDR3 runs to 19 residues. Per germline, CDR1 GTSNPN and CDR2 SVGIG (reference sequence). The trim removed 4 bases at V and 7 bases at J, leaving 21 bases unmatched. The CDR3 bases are TGTGCCTGGACCCCAAGACGGGGCACTAGCGGGAGTGTTTGGAATGAGCAGTTCTTC. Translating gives CAWTPRRGTSGSVWNEQFF. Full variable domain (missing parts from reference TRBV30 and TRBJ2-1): SQTIHQWPATLVQPVGSPLSLECTVEGTSNPNLYWYRQAAGRGLQLLFYSVGIGQISSEVPQNLSASRPQDRQFILSSKKLLLSDSGFYLCAWTPRRGTSGSVWNEQFFGPGTRLTVL.

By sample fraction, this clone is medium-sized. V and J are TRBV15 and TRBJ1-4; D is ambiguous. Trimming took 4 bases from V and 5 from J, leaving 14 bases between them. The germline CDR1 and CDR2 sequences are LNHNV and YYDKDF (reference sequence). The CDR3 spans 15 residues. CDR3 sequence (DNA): TGTGCCACCAGCATAGACCGCGCCGGGAATGAAAAACTGTTTTTT. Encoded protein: CATSIDRAGNEKLFF.

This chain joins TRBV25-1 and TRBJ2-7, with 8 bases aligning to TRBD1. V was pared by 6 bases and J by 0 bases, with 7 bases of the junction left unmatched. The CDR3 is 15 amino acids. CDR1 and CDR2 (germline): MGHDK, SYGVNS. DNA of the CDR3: TGTGCCAGCAGCCACCGGGACAGGCTCTCCTACGAGCAGTACTTC. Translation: CASSHRDRLSYEQYF.

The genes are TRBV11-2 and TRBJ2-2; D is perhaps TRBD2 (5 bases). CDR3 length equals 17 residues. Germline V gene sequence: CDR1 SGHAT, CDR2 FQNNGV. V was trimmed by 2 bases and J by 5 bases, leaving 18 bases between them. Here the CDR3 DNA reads TGTGCCAGCAGCTTAAGTCGTCTGGTCGGGGAGACCGGGGAGCTGTTTTTT. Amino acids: CASSLSRLVGETGELFF.

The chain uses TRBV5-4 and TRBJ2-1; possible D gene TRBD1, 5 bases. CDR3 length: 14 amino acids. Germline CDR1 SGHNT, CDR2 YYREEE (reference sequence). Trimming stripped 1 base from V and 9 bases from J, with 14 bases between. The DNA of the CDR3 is TGTGCCAGCAGCTTGACGGCAGGGTCTGGTGAGCAGTTCTTC. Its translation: CASSLTAGSGEQFF.

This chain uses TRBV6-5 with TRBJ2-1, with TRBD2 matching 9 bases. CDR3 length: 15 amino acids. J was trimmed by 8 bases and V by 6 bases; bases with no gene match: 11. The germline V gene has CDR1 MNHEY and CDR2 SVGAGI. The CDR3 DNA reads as TGTGCCAGCAGCCGCACGGGACTAGCAGGCGATGAGCAGTTCTTC. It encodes CASSRTGLAGDEQFF.

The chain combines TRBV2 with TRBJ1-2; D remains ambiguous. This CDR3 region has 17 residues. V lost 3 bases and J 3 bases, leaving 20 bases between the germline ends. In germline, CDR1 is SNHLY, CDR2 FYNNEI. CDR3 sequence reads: CASSEGREVVTDYGYTF. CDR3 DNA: TGTGCCAGCAGTGAGGGTCGGGAGGTAGTCACGGACTATGGCTACACCTTC.

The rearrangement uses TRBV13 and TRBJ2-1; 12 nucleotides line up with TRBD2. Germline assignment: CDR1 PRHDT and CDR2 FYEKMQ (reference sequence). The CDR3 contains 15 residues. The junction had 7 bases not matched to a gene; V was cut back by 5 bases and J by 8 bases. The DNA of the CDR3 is TGTGCCAGCAGCCCTCTTCTAGCGGGAGGGCATGAGCAGTTCTTC. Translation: CASSPLLAGGHEQFF. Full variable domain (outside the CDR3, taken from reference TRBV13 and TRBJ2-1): AAGVIQSPRHLIKEKRETATLKCYPIPRHDTVYWYQQGPGQDPQFLISFYEKMQSDKGSIPDRFSAQQFSDYHSELNMSSLELGDSALYFCASSPLLAGGHEQFFGPGTRLTVL.